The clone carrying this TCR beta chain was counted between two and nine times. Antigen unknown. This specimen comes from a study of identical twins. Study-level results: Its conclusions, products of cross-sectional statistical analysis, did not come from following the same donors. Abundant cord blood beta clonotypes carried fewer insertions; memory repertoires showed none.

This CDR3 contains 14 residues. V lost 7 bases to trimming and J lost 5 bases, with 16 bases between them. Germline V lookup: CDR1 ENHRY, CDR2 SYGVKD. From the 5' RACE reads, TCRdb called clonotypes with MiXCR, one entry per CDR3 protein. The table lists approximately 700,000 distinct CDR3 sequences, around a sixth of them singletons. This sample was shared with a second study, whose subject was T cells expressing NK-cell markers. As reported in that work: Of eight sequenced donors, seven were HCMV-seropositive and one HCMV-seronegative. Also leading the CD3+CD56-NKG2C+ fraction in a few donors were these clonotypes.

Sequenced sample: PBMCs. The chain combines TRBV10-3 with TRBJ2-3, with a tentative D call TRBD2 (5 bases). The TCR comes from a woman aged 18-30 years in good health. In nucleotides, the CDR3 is TGTGCCATCAACCTCCCGGGGAGAGGAGATACGCAGTATTTT. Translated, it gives CAINLPGRGDTQYF.